One T cell receptor (beta chain) is described in this entry. The antigen it binds to is not known. One base away there is no much larger clone; base qualities are not given. The germline V gene encodes CDR1 SGDLS and CDR2 YYNGEE. The CDR3 starts with the cysteine, ends with the phenylalanine, and has 17 residues. Just the 51-base CDR3 DNA is kept, in frame starting at base 1. V was cut back by 2 bases and J by 0 bases, leaving a gap of 17 bases between them. The record originates from a study of CD8 T cells in Susac syndrome (dated by TCRdb to between 2018 and 2021). Looking at the study overall: The study used repertoire sequencing to test whether antigen drove CD8+ T cell activation and differentiation in Susac syndrome. Clonality of the CD8+ T cell repertoire was compared between about a dozen healthy donors, around 14 Susac syndrome patients and around 16 multiple sclerosis patients. The research as a whole found: The number of individuals in the TCR sequencing and HLA analysis was recognized as being relatively small.

RNA was extracted using the RNeasy kit, and roughly 0.5 to 1 microgram was reverse transcribed with random hexamers. TCR beta CDR3 regions were amplified with the immunoSEQ multiplex PCR assay covering 54 Vbeta and 13 Jbeta segments. Bias from PCR amplification was corrected by using a synthetic template baseline for primer optimization and for computational correction. The paper's data handling went like this. Reads were annotated to V, D and J genes per IMGT and analyzed with immunoSEQ Analyzer, keeping only productive sequences. Clonality was computed as one minus Shannon entropy normalized by log2 of the number of productive unique sequences. For each patient and control, public and private clones were evaluated among the 100 most prevalent clones. Clones were defined as Susac-specific when absent from the healthy and MS cohorts, from fewer than 1,200 published viral clones and from other ImmuneACCESS disease sequences. TCRdb reanalyzed the raw reads on its own, using fastp at Q25 for trimming and MiXCR for clone calling, and kept in-frame beta chains. Rows are unified per CDR3 protein, each entry keeping the most common DNA and genes. The authors' filters were not applied to this entry. Present in this sample are around 130,000 distinct CDR3 sequences, 75% to 90% of which were seen just once. Around 0.49% of the sample lies in the top ten.

Peripheral blood CD8+ and CD4+ T cells from healthy donors, Susac syndrome patients and multiple sclerosis patients were profiled by high-throughput TCR beta sequencing. The multiple sclerosis controls were treatment-naive patients who had stable or active relapsing-remitting disease and met the revised McDonald criteria. Bulk CD8+ and CD4+ T cells were purified magnetically by negative isolation, whereas CD8+ TEMRA cells were enriched by FACS. Blood was collected in EDTA tubes and processed within 24 hours, with PBMCs isolated through density gradient centrifugation. PBMCs intended for TCR sequencing were cryopreserved in liquid nitrogen and were subsequently thawed in a 37 degrees C water bath. Purity of sorted or isolated CD4+, CD8+ and CD8+ TEMRA cells was at least 90%.

Sequenced: CD8+ T cells from PBMCs. The V and J genes are TRBV9 and TRBJ1-2; the D gene is not confidently resolved. This clonotype originated in a human donor with multiple sclerosis. For the CDR3, the sequence is CASSVLEGPQANYGYTF. The DNA sequence reads TGTGCCAGCAGCGTCCTGGAGGGTCCCCAAGCTAACTATGGCTACACCTTC.